A single sample gave rise to the 4 T cell receptor beta chains below, sequenced in a study of T cell changes during pregnancy in multiple sclerosis. The data were produced by immunoSEQ multiplex PCR, yet TCRdb's version contains in-frame clones alone and is incomplete. The sample carries 55,000 to 70,000 clones, approximately 89% recorded once. The sample here was peripheral blood, taken in the third trimester of pregnancy. These receptors came from a female donor in good health, enrolled as a control in a pregnancy study.

The V gene is TRBV7-6, the J gene TRBJ1-1; a weak D match, TRBD1 (5 bases). CDR1 is SGHVS and CDR2 is FNYEAQ in the germline V gene. The CDR3 loop spans 14 amino acids. The V gene lost 6 bases and the J gene lost 3 bases, with 14 bases spanning the gap. The CDR3 nucleotides read TGTGCCAGCAGTAAAACCGACAGACACACTGAAGCTTTCTTT. As protein: CASSKTDRHTEAFF.

V gene TRBV2 combines with J gene TRBJ1-2, with 9 positions matching TRBD1. This CDR3 region has 15 residues. The junction had 9 bases not matched to a gene; V was cut back by 4 bases and J by 6 bases. Germline CDR1 SNHLY, CDR2 FYNNEI. The CDR3 protein is CASSANDRGSDGYTF. CDR3 coding DNA: TGTGCCAGCAGTGCTAACGACAGGGGGTCCGATGGCTACACCTTC.

The chain joins TRBV6-5 to TRBJ1-1; D is unresolved. Per germline, CDR1 MNHEY and CDR2 SVGAGI. V was cut by 2 bases and J by 5 bases, with 9 bases left in between. The CDR3 length is 13 residues. CDR3 sequence: CASSYQQWTEAFF. As DNA, the CDR3 is TGTGCCAGCAGTTACCAACAGTGGACTGAAGCTTTCTTT.

The V gene is TRBV18, the J gene TRBJ1-3; D might be TRBD1 (6 bases). The CDR3 is 15 amino acids. Germline loops: CDR1 KGHSH, CDR2 LQKENI. Deletions cut 2 bases from V and 0 bases from J, with 8 bases between. The CDR3 reads CASSPYRDSGNTIYF. The CDR3 nucleotides read TGTGCCAGCTCACCATACAGGGACTCTGGAAACACCATATATTTT.